These 6 T cell receptor beta chains were all obtained from the same sample, sequenced in a study of OX40 agonist ivuxolimab in advanced cancers. Data came from immunoSEQ multiplex PCR; TCRdb stores just in-frame clones and leaves some out. The repertoire holds roughly 60,000 clones, with around 84% as singletons. The sequencing used CD4+ or CD8+ T cells sorted from blood, collected in a trial of the OX40 agonist ivuxolimab. These TCRs come from an adult with an advanced solid tumor such as melanoma, head and neck, liver or kidney cancer.

The CDR3 protein is CASSGRDQKLFF. The CDR3 DNA reads TGTGCCAGCAGTGGCCGGGACCAAAAACTGTTTTTT. The chain is built from TRBV2 and TRBJ1-4; D may be TRBD1 (5 bases). The CDR3 totals 12 residues. Per germline, CDR1 SNHLY and CDR2 FYNNEI. Deletions cut 4 bases from V and 9 bases from J, with 9 bases between.

The V and J genes are TRBV28 and TRBJ1-1, with 7 nucleotides matching TRBD1. This CDR3 has 13 amino acids. Germline CDR1 MDHEN, CDR2 SYDVKM. The V and J ends lost 4 bases and 8 bases, in that order; junction bases with no gene match: 7. The CDR3 sequence: CASSSRGQIEAFF. The CDR3 DNA is TGTGCCAGCAGTTCCAGGGGACAGATCGAAGCTTTCTTT.

Only a few counts were recorded for this clone. The rearrangement uses TRBV2 and TRBJ2-3, with TRBD1 matching 7 bases. The CDR3 runs 13 residues. The J segment lost 0 bases and the V segment lost 7 bases, leaving 1 base of the junction unmatched. Germline lookup yields CDR1 SNHLY and CDR2 FYNNEI. CDR3 nucleotides: TGTGCCAGCAAGGGGGCGAGCACAGATACGCAGTATTTT. This translates into CASKGASTDTQYF. Supplemented by reference TRBV2 and TRBJ2-3, the full variable domain reads EPEVTQTPSHQVTQMGQEVILRCVPISNHLYFYWYRQILGQKVEFLVSFYNNEISEKSEIFDDQFSVERPDGSNFTLKIRSTKLEDSAMYFCASKGASTDTQYFGPGTRLTVL.

The chain uses TRBV6-1 and TRBJ2-1; D call uncertain. CDR1 MNHNS and CDR2 SASEGT come from the germline V gene. With 1 base removed from V and 4 bases from J, the gap between germline ends came to 5 bases. The CDR3 spans 13 residues. CDR3 protein: CASSEGWYNEQFF. In DNA form, the CDR3 reads TGTGCCAGCAGTGAAGGGTGGTACAATGAGCAGTTCTTC.

The chain links TRBV2 to TRBJ2-5, with TRBD1 matching over 9 bases. Germline values: CDR1 SNHLY, CDR2 FYNNEI. V was pared by 6 bases and J by 10 bases, with 6 bases of the junction left unmatched. CDR3 length: 12 residues. The CDR3: CASRADRGVQYF. The CDR3 region has the DNA TGTGCCAGCAGGGCCGACAGGGGGGTCCAGTACTTC.

This clone occurred a few times. This chain connects TRBV9 to TRBJ1-3; D might be TRBD1 (6 bases). This CDR3 has 13 residues. V was cut by 4 bases and J by 14 bases, with 19 bases left in between. The V gene's germline CDR1 is SGDLS and CDR2 YYNGEE. This CDR3 is CASSTPGQARVYF. For the CDR3, the DNA is TGTGCCAGCAGCACCCCGGGACAAGCACGGGTATATTTT.